The 6 T cell receptor beta chains below were found in one sample sequenced in a study of regulatory T cells in long-lasting Graves disease (dated by TCRdb to 2020 to 2022). Library prep was done by multiplex PCR. For sequencing, an Illumina HiSeq 4000 was employed. TCR beta libraries were built with iRepertoire HTBI primers and Arm-PCR amplification of CDR3 regions. Through fastp at Q25 and MiXCR, TCRdb rebuilt clones from the public reads, retaining in-frame beta chains. Rows merge per CDR3 protein into single entries with the most common DNA and genes. Here the sample has roughly 400,000 distinct CDR3 sequences; 20% to 25% occur a single time. The ten largest make up less than 25% of the sample. The time point label for this specimen denotes: persistent/refractory GD, antithyroid drugs over 5 years with positive TRAb. For both TCR sequencing and RNA sequencing, RNA was extracted from PBMCs using TRIzol.

The sequencing here drew on peripheral blood mononuclear cells (PBMCs), taken when the disease was refractory, from a patient treated with antithyroid drugs. These receptors were collected from a female donor with Graves disease.

This clonotype was recorded a few times. The chain couples TRBV20-1 to TRBJ2-7, with 8 bases fitting TRBD2. The germline V gene encodes CDR1 DFQATT and CDR2 SNEGSKA (reference sequence). The CDR3 length is 16 residues. Trimming at V came to 1 base and at J to 3 bases, leaving 11 bases not matched to a gene. The CDR3 nucleotides read TGCAGTGCTAGAGCGCTCGCGGGGGGCAGCTTCTACGAGCAGTACTTC. It encodes CSARALAGGSFYEQYF.

V is TRBV29-1 and J is TRBJ2-5, with TRBD2 matching over 10 bases. The CDR3 consists of 15 residues. Germline CDR1 and CDR2: SQVTM and ANQGSEA. Trimming at V came to 4 bases and at J to 3 bases, leaving 8 bases not matched to a gene. The CDR3 nucleotides read TGCAGCGTTGTACGGCTAGCGGGAGTGGAAGAGACCCAGTACTTC. It codes for CSVVRLAGVEETQYF.

V gene TRBV10-2 combines with J gene TRBJ1-2; D gene uncertain. The ends were cut back, 0 bases at V and 2 bases at J, with 4 bases in the middle. Germline V CDR1 and CDR2: WSHSY, SAAADI. The CDR3 is 13 residues long. The CDR3 here is CASSESRNYGYTF. The CDR3 coding sequence is TGCGCCAGCAGTGAGTCGAGAAACTATGGCTACACCTTC.

CDR3 in DNA: TGTGCCAGCAGCCGGCTTACAACGACAGCCGGGGAGCTGTTTTTT. Translating it yields CASSRLTTTAGELFF. The chain couples TRBV5-5 to TRBJ2-2, with a tentative D call TRBD1 (5 bases). From germline, CDR1 is SGHKS and CDR2 YYEKEE (reference sequence). V lost 4 bases, J lost 6 bases, and 16 bases lay in between. The CDR3 length is 15 residues.

This clonotype was observed a handful of times. The V and J genes are TRBV19 and TRBJ2-1, with D perhaps matching TRBD2 (5 bases). The ends were cut back, 4 bases at V and 7 bases at J, with 17 bases in the middle. The germline V gene encodes CDR1 LNHDA and CDR2 SQIVND (reference sequence). The CDR3 covers 15 residues. The CDR3 coding sequence is TGTGCCAGTAGTAAGGACTGGGATATTCGTAATGAGCAGTTCTTC. Protein product: CASSKDWDIRNEQFF.

This clonotype has a handful of counts. This chain joins TRBV6-2 or TRBV6-3 and TRBJ2-7; a weak D match, TRBD1 (6 bases). The CDR3 has 15 amino acids. Trimming shortened V by 3 bases and J by 0 bases, and 12 bases separated the two germline ends. The germline V gene encodes CDR1 MNHEY and CDR2 SVGEGT. CDR3 in amino acids: CASSYGGRGSYEQYF. The CDR3 DNA sequence: TGTGCCAGCAGTTATGGTGGCAGGGGCTCCTACGAGCAGTACTTC.